This T cell receptor beta chain was recorded in a study of blood T cells in healthy people across ages. Germline assignment: CDR1 SGHTA and CDR2 FQGNSA. This CDR3 is 15 amino acids long. Trimming stripped 2 bases from V and 6 bases from J, with 14 bases between. It was with a sample-barcoded 5' primer and a J-beta primer mix that a second PCR of roughly 6 to 12 cycles was run. TCRdb passed the 5' RACE reads through MiXCR, listing each CDR3 protein once. The repertoire includes approximately 800,000 distinct CDR3 sequences, under 80% of them detected once, and about 27% sits in the top ten. Sequenced: blood. This receptor was identified in a man younger than 45 in good health. This chain connects TRBV7-2 to TRBJ2-1; D assignment may be TRBD1 or TRBD2 (7 bases each). CDR3 in amino acids: CASSLLGRGGNEQFF. The CDR3 nucleotides are TGTGCCAGCAGCTTACTTGGCAGGGGGGGCAATGAGCAGTTCTTC.